These 17 T cell receptor beta chains originate from one sample sequenced in a study of cytomegalovirus exposure and HLA in healthy donors. The PCR had 60 Vbeta and 13 Jbeta primers. Produced via immunoSEQ multiplex PCR; TCRdb's table is partial and in-frame only. The table records 100,000 to 150,000 clones, over 75% of them present only once. Specimen: PBMCs. The receptors stem from a boy younger than 18 in good health and CMV-seronegative.

This rearrangement joins TRBV5-4 to TRBJ2-7; perhaps TRBD1 as D (5 bases). The CDR3 length is 13 residues. Looked up from germline, CDR1 is SGHNT and CDR2 is YYREEE (reference sequence). Deletions cut 0 bases from V and 6 bases from J, with 10 bases between. The CDR3 sequence: CASSLVGQLEQYF. CDR3 DNA sequence: TGTGCCAGCAGCTTGGTCGGACAACTCGAGCAGTACTTC.

This clone was recorded only once. The chain links TRBV5-8 to TRBJ1-2; no definite D call. Trimming left V 2 bases short and J 8 bases short, with 4 bases between. Germline V lookup: CDR1 SGHTS, CDR2 YDEGEE. This CDR3 has 10 amino acids. CDR3 sequence (DNA): TGTGCCAGCAGCTTCGGGGGCTACACCTTC. The encoded protein is CASSFGGYTF.

The J gene is TRBJ1-3, the V gene TRBV18; possible D gene TRBD1, 5 bases. This CDR3 spans 13 amino acids. Trimming stripped 5 bases from V and 5 bases from J, with 10 bases between. Germline loops: CDR1 KGHSH, CDR2 LQKENI. The CDR3 is CASSSQGRNTIYF. The CDR3 bases are TGTGCCAGCTCAAGTCAGGGCAGAAACACCATATATTTT. Full variable domain (remainder filled in from reference TRBV18 and TRBJ1-3): NAGVMQNPRHLVRRRGQEARLRCSPMKGHSHVYWYRQLPEEGLKFMVYLQKENIIDESGMPKERFSAEFPKEGPSILRIQQVVRGDSAAYFCASSSQGRNTIYFGEGSWLTVV.

V usage is TRBV19 and J usage is TRBJ1-4, with D possibly matching TRBD1 (5 bases). The germline V and J ends were trimmed by 5 bases and 11 bases, with 12 bases remaining between them. Germline CDR1 LNHDA, CDR2 SQIVND (reference sequence). This CDR3 is built from 12 residues. CDR3 in DNA: TGTGCCAGTAGTTTGTCCGGGACTAAACTGTTTTTT. It encodes CASSLSGTKLFF.

The V gene is TRBV7-9, the J gene TRBJ1-4; 9 positions match TRBD1. Germline V gene lookup returns CDR1 SEHNR and CDR2 FQNEAQ (reference sequence). This CDR3 has 14 residues. J was trimmed by 8 bases and V by 5 bases; bases with no gene match: 6. CDR3 amino acids: CASSPGTGREKLFF. CDR3 sequence (DNA): TGTGCCAGCAGCCCCGGGACAGGGAGGGAAAAACTGTTTTTT.

This chain joins TRBV6-6 and TRBJ2-7; maybe TRBD1 (6 bases). The CDR3 spans 16 residues. V lost 4 bases and J 1 base, leaving 17 bases between the germline ends. CDR1 MNHNY and CDR2 SVGAGI come from the germline V gene (reference sequence). CDR3 nucleotides: TGTGCCAGCAGTTCAAAACAGGGTGTAGGATCCTACGAGCAGTACTTC. Translated, it gives CASSSKQGVGSYEQYF.

V and J are TRBV4-3 and TRBJ1-2; D gene uncertain. The CDR3 is 15 amino acids. The germline gives CDR1 LGHNA, CDR2 YSLEER. The V gene lost 0 bases and the J gene lost 4 bases, with 12 bases spanning the gap. The CDR3 here is CASSQERAWVYGYTF. CDR3 nucleotide sequence: TGCGCCAGCAGCCAAGAGAGGGCCTGGGTCTATGGCTACACCTTC.

V gene TRBV11-2 combines with J gene TRBJ2-7; 9 bases line up with TRBD2. From germline, CDR1 is SGHAT and CDR2 FQNNGV. The CDR3 extends over 16 amino acids. V dropped 3 bases and J dropped 3; count of bases not matched to a gene: 9. The CDR3 sequence: CASSLVTSGRIYEQYF. CDR3 DNA sequence: TGTGCCAGCAGCTTGGTTACTAGCGGGCGAATCTACGAGCAGTACTTC.

The rearrangement joins TRBV30 to TRBJ1-2, with D perhaps TRBD1 (6 bases). Germline lookup yields CDR1 GTSNPN and CDR2 SVGIG (reference sequence). V was pared by 4 bases and J by 8 bases, with 20 bases between. This CDR3 contains 14 residues. This chain's CDR3 is CAWTIYSGVGGYTF. The CDR3 nucleotides are TGTGCCTGGACTATTTACTCAGGGGTGGGCGGCTACACCTTC.

This clone was detected a few times. J is TRBJ1-4 and V is TRBV7-2; a possible D gene is TRBD1 (5 bases). The CDR3 consists of 15 residues. CDR1 and CDR2 (germline): SGHTA, FQGNSA. Between the trimmed V and J ends, which lost 3 bases and 7 bases, there was a span of 15 bases. CDR3 DNA sequence: TGTGCCAGCAGCTTTAGCGGGCCGGGGGGTGAAAAACTGTTTTTT. The encoded protein is CASSFSGPGGEKLFF.

This sequence joins TRBV18 and TRBJ2-7; TRBD2 matches 8 bases. The CDR3 is made up of 14 amino acids. Germline CDR1 KGHSH, CDR2 LQKENI. The ends lost 2 bases at V and 4 bases at J; junction bases unmatched: 4. The CDR3 DNA follows: TGTGCCAGCTCACCATCCGGGGGGGAATACGAGCAGTACTTC. Amino acids: CASSPSGGEYEQYF.

This clone was detected only once. The chain employs TRBV7-9 and TRBJ1-2, with 8 bases that match TRBD1. Losses at the gene ends were 5 bases for V and 2 bases for J; bases not matched to a gene: 13. There are 17 residues in the CDR3. Germline V gene sequence: CDR1 SEHNR, CDR2 FQNEAQ (reference sequence). CDR3 amino acids: CASSTPPGGFENYGYTF. DNA of the CDR3: TGTGCCAGCAGCACCCCTCCAGGGGGCTTCGAGAACTATGGCTACACCTTC.

V and J are TRBV9 and TRBJ2-3; D ambiguous. CDR3 length: 17 amino acids. Per the germline V gene, CDR1 is SGDLS and CDR2 is YYNGEE. V lost 1 base and J lost 4, with 19 bases in between. The CDR3, as DNA: TGTGCCAGCAGCGTAATCGGTTGGCCTAGAGGTGCAGATACGCAGTATTTT. Its translation: CASSVIGWPRGADTQYF.

The chain combines TRBV6-4 with TRBJ2-3; D uncertain. Trimming removed 6 bases from V and 1 base from J, with 8 bases in between. The CDR3 is 13 amino acids. The germline V gene encodes CDR1 MRHNA and CDR2 SNTAGT. CDR3 region: CASRAQGTDTQYF. The DNA for the CDR3 is TGTGCCAGCAGAGCCCAGGGCACAGATACGCAGTATTTT.

This clone was counted between two and nine times. The chain recombines TRBV5-7 with TRBJ1-5; D not resolved. TRBV5-7 belongs to the ORF category, with a function that is uncertain. V was pared by 5 bases and J by 8 bases, with 20 bases between. The CDR3 has 15 residues. The chain's CDR3 is CASSLAKKTDKPQHF. CDR3 DNA sequence: TGTGCCAGCAGTTTAGCAAAAAAGACGGATAAGCCCCAGCATTTT.

The V and J genes are TRBV27 and TRBJ1-6; 8 bases line up with TRBD1. The germline V gene encodes CDR1 MNHEY and CDR2 SMNVEV (reference sequence). This CDR3 contains 15 residues. V was clipped by 6 bases and J by 10 bases; unmatched bases: 11. CDR3 sequence (DNA): TGTGCCAGCAGCCCCCCCACAGGGGGAGGCTCACCCCTCCACTTT. It encodes CASSPPTGGGSPLHF.

This clone is a singleton in its sample. DNA for the CDR3: TGTGCCAGCAGTTCGCCCGGGACTCCGGGGGAGCAGTACTTC. It yields the protein CASSSPGTPGEQYF. The chain uses TRBV6-5 and TRBJ2-7, with a tentative D call TRBD2 (6 bases). CDR3 size: 14 residues. The ends were cut back, 4 bases at V and 7 bases at J, with 17 bases in the middle. Germline CDR1 and CDR2: MNHEY and SVGAGI.